The T cell receptor beta chain under discussion was sequenced for a study of OX40 agonist ivuxolimab in advanced cancers. Broadly, across the study: The costimulatory receptor OX40 (CD134) was targeted by ivuxolimab, a fully human IgG2 agonistic monoclonal antibody. Intravenous ivuxolimab was administered to patients every 2 weeks at six dose levels: 0.01, 0.1, 0.3, 1.5, 3 and 10 mg/kg. Of the roughly 51 patients in dose escalation, 19 had hepatocellular carcinoma, some 15 had melanoma, 9 had renal cell carcinoma and 9 had head and neck cancer. The paper reports the monotherapy dose-escalation portion (N ≈ 52 patients) of the phase I ivuxolimab trial. A male proportion of around 81% and a mean age of 60 years, ranging from roughly 23 to 80, were recorded for the dose-escalation cohort. Patients were allowed to have had prior anti-PD-1, anti-PD-L1 or anti-CTLA-4 therapy, and 40% of the dose-escalation patients had been treated with checkpoint inhibitors. Partial responses were achieved by three dose-escalation patients, of whom one had hepatocellular carcinoma and two had cutaneous melanoma. Peripheral TCRbeta sequencing aimed to test whether ivuxolimab altered TCR sequence diversity and caused clonal T-cell expansion.

Comments on this clone: The antigen this receptor binds is unknown. No much larger clone is present one base from it, and per-base qualities are unavailable.

For sequencing of the TCRbeta CDR3 region, genomic DNA was extracted from the sorted cells. TCRbeta CDR3 regions were sequenced using the immunoSEQ Assay. TCRdb provides this immuneACCESS table in a form limited to in-frame rearrangements. Some clones are lacking; in checked studies, under half of them reflect an unresolved V gene, and why the rest are absent is not known. The sample includes some 40,000 clones, with about 89% observed a single time. The top ten clones comprise 40% to 55% of the sample. Reading from cysteine to phenylalanine, the CDR3 counts 14 amino acids. The read is trimmed to its CDR3 DNA, 42 bases read in frame from base 1. Per the germline V gene (reference sequence), MNHEY is the CDR1 and SMNVEV is the CDR2. Germline trimming: 4 bases from V, 3 bases from J; junction bases outside gene matches: 5. The trial excluded patients who had a history of autoimmune disease or who were on systemic immunosuppression. Peripheral blood for TCR sequencing was drawn from every dose cohort at baseline, at cycle 4 day 1 and at cycle 7 day 1. The samples were drawn from a first-in-human, open-label, multicenter phase I dose-escalation trial of ivuxolimab. Adults with locally advanced or metastatic melanoma, renal cell carcinoma, hepatocellular carcinoma or head and neck squamous cell carcinoma were enrolled in the trial. Before TCR sequencing, CD4+ and CD8+ T cells were separately sorted from peripheral blood.

Paper-wide results and their limitations: At doses of 0.1 to 3.0 mg/kg, clonal expansion of both CD4+ and CD8+ blood T cells was observed from baseline to week 6. Antigen specificity was not determined for the clonally expanded peripheral T cells. After ivuxolimab, more expanded clones were found on average in CD8+ T cells than in CD4+ T cells. In the 0.1-3.0 mg/kg groups, partial responders had among the lowest normalized peripheral clonal expansion, particularly in CD8+ T cells. Low levels of normalized T-cell clonal expansion were also seen in some patients who did not respond.

This sequence uses TRBV27 and TRBJ1-1; the junction holds 7 bases that match TRBD1. The sequence was obtained from an adult with an advanced solid tumor such as melanoma, head and neck, liver or kidney cancer. This material consisted of CD4+ or CD8+ T cells sorted from blood, taken in a trial of the OX40 agonist ivuxolimab. The CDR3 loop reads CASSWRGPDTEAFF. The nucleotide sequence reads as follows: TGTGCCAGCAGTTGGAGGGGGCCTGACACTGAAGCTTTCTTT.